Following are 3 T cell receptor beta chains from one sample sequenced in a study of blood T cells in healthy people across ages. Primed by a sample-barcoded 5' primer and a J-beta primer mix, a second PCR proceeded for roughly 6 to 12 cycles. TCRdb itself ran the 5' RACE reads through MiXCR, one entry per CDR3 protein. Of about 1 million distinct CDR3 sequences listed, roughly a quarter were seen once; the top ten hold approximately 0.79%. Another study also made use of these data, one on T cells of mothers and their children.

The sequencing input was blood. Receptors originate from a girl aged 2 to 10 in good health.

This clonotype has only a few counts. The V gene is TRBV7-2, the J gene TRBJ2-7; 7 positions match TRBD2. Germline trimming cut 1 base from V and 5 bases from J; bases unmatched to any gene: 5. The CDR3 has 14 amino acids. Germline V lookup: CDR1 SGHTA, CDR2 FQGNSA. In nucleotides, the CDR3 is TGTGCCAGCAGCTTAGTGGGGGGGTTCGACGAGCAGTACTTC. Protein product: CASSLVGGFDEQYF.

The chain is built from TRBV28 and TRBJ2-3; 12 nucleotides line up with TRBD2. CDR3 length: 15 residues. Germline V gene sequence: CDR1 MDHEN, CDR2 SYDVKM. Trimming cost V 7 bases and J 3 bases; bases outside gene matches: 5. CDR3 region: CASKGTSGRTDTQYF. The CDR3 coding sequence is TGTGCCAGCAAGGGGACTAGCGGGCGTACAGATACGCAGTATTTT.

This clonotype was observed a handful of times. The genes are TRBV7-9 and TRBJ2-7; no definite D call. Trimming shortened V by 1 base and J by 4 bases, and 11 bases separated the two germline ends. The CDR3 consists of 14 residues. Germline CDR1 and CDR2: SEHNR and FQNEAQ (reference sequence). As DNA, the CDR3 is TGTGCCAGCAGCTTAGTCCCGAGACAATACGAGCAGTACTTC. It encodes CASSLVPRQYEQYF.